These 32 T cell receptor beta chains were sequenced from one sample in a study of T cell changes during pregnancy in multiple sclerosis. Method: immunoSEQ multiplex PCR; TCRdb's copy keeps in-frame clones and lacks some. The sample lists about 92,000 clones, roughly 93% occurring once. This specimen was peripheral blood, taken in the third trimester of pregnancy. The receptors were gathered from a female donor with multiple sclerosis, enrolled in a pregnancy study.

V is TRBV27 and J is TRBJ1-4; 8 bases fit TRBD1. V trimming: 5 bases; J trimming: 4 bases; junction bases outside the gene matches: 3. This CDR3 is built from 14 residues. Germline CDR1 reads MNHEY; CDR2 reads SMNVEV (reference sequence). CDR3: CASSEDRGNEKLFF. The CDR3 DNA sequence: TGTGCCAGCAGTGAAGACAGGGGTAATGAAAAACTGTTTTTT.

V is TRBV27 and J is TRBJ2-3, with D hard to call. The germline V and J ends were trimmed by 5 bases and 4 bases, with 16 bases remaining between them. CDR1 and CDR2 (germline): MNHEY, SMNVEV (reference sequence). This CDR3 is 15 amino acids long. In nucleotides, the CDR3 is TGTGCCAGCAGTCTACTTGCTCCGGGTCCAGATACGCAGTATTTT. Residues: CASSLLAPGPDTQYF.

This chain uses TRBV11-3 with TRBJ2-7, with a possible D match to TRBD2 (5 bases). V lost 5 bases, J lost 1 base, and 12 bases lay in between. CDR3 length equals 14 residues. Germline CDR1 is SGHNT and CDR2 is YENEEA. The CDR3 protein is CASSPSRTSYEQYF. For the CDR3, the DNA is TGTGCCAGCAGCCCTAGCCGTACGTCCTACGAGCAGTACTTC.

The V gene is TRBV27, the J gene TRBJ2-7; 12 nucleotides match TRBD2. J gave up 3 bases and V 5 bases, and 8 bases lay outside the gene matches. This CDR3 has 16 residues. Germline CDR1 is MNHEY and CDR2 is SMNVEV (reference sequence). CDR3 sequence reads: CASSQGLAGNLYEQYF. DNA for the CDR3: TGTGCCAGCAGTCAAGGACTAGCGGGAAATCTCTACGAGCAGTACTTC.

This clone was seen only once. The CDR3 sequence: CASRYRPGQLYF. In DNA form, the CDR3 reads TGTGCCAGCAGATACCGTCCGGGACAGCTATATTTT. The chain joins TRBV28 to TRBJ1-3; TRBD1 aligns across 7 bases. Per germline, CDR1 MDHEN and CDR2 SYDVKM. This CDR3 contains 12 residues. Unmatched junction bases numbered 10, after V lost 6 bases and J lost 14 bases.

The V gene is TRBV5-6, the J gene TRBJ2-3, with a tentative D call TRBD2 (5 bases). Per the germline V gene, CDR1 is SGHDT and CDR2 is YYEEEE. The length of the CDR3 is 13 residues. V lost 2 bases to trimming and J lost 3 bases, with 7 bases between them. The CDR3 loop reads CASSFGGTDTQYF. The CDR3 DNA reads as TGTGCCAGCAGCTTCGGCGGGACAGATACGCAGTATTTT.

J is TRBJ2-5 and V is TRBV5-8; 9 nucleotides line up with TRBD1. This CDR3 has 15 residues. With V trimmed by 0 bases and J by 4 bases, 4 bases remained unmatched. Germline V gene sequence: CDR1 SGHTS, CDR2 YDEGEE. CDR3 region: CASSLGQGEGETQYF. The CDR3 coding sequence is TGTGCCAGCAGCTTGGGACAGGGGGAAGGAGAGACCCAGTACTTC.

The chain employs TRBV6-6 and TRBJ2-7; TRBD1 agrees at 11 bases. Germline lookup yields CDR1 MNHNY and CDR2 SVGAGI (reference sequence). This CDR3 region has 14 residues. The V gene end was trimmed by 7 bases and the J gene end by 3 bases; junction bases not matched to a gene: 5. CDR3 DNA: TGTGCCAGCATTGGGACAGGGGGGTACTACGAGCAGTACTTC. Amino acid sequence: CASIGTGGYYEQYF.

The J gene is TRBJ2-1, the V gene TRBV4-3, with D maybe TRBD2 (6 bases). Germline CDR1 reads LGHNA; CDR2 reads YSLEER. The length of the CDR3 is 15 residues. The V end was cut by 0 bases, the J end by 5 bases, with 11 bases between. As DNA, the CDR3 is TGCGCCAGCAGCCAAGAGGGAGGCCTTCACAATGAGCAGTTCTTC. Protein sequence: CASSQEGGLHNEQFF.

The chain carries TRBV5-1 and TRBJ1-1; 7 bases line up with TRBD1. V shed 3 bases, J shed 4 bases, and the junction held 3 bases outside the gene matches. The CDR3 sequence is 13 residues long. From germline, CDR1 is SGHRS and CDR2 YFSETQ. The CDR3 nucleotides read TGCGCCAGCAGCTCGGGACAGCTCACTGAAGCTTTCTTT. Protein: CASSSGQLTEAFF.

The V gene is TRBV5-6, the J gene TRBJ2-7; possibly TRBD2 for D (6 bases). The CDR3 is 16 residues long. CDR1 SGHDT and CDR2 YYEEEE come from the germline V gene. The germline V and J ends were trimmed by 4 bases and 3 bases, with 20 bases remaining between them. CDR3: CASSLFVSGKFYEQYF. The DNA for the CDR3 is TGTGCCAGCAGCCTTTTCGTTAGCGGCAAATTCTACGAGCAGTACTTC. The whole variable domain, remainder taken from reference TRBV5-6 and TRBJ2-7, is DAGVTQSPTHLIKTRGQQVTLRCSPKSGHDTVSWYQQALGQGPQFIFQYYEEEERQRGNFPDRFSGHQFPNYSSELNVNALLLGDSALYLCASSLFVSGKFYEQYFGPGTRLTVT.

The chain has TRBV5-1 and TRBJ2-7; 9 nucleotides agree with TRBD2. The CDR3 extends over 16 amino acids. The germline V gene has CDR1 SGHRS and CDR2 YFSETQ. After removal of 0 bases from V and 2 bases from J, the junction contained 6 bases not matched to a gene. The CDR3 DNA is TGCGCCAGCAGCTTGGGGGTAGCGGGAGTTGCCTACGAGCAGTACTTC. It yields the protein CASSLGVAGVAYEQYF.

The chain combines TRBV5-1 with TRBJ2-3; 10 bases match TRBD2. The germline V gene encodes CDR1 SGHRS and CDR2 YFSETQ. The CDR3 loop spans 16 amino acids. V lost 4 bases, J lost 1 base, and 6 bases stayed unmatched. CDR3 nucleotides: TGCGCCAGCAGCACCTTAGCGGGAGGAGGCACAGATACGCAGTATTTT. Protein: CASSTLAGGGTDTQYF.

V is TRBV14 and J is TRBJ2-1; 8 bases are shared with TRBD2. The CDR3 has 16 amino acids. V lost 0 bases to trimming and J lost 10 bases; unmatched junction nucleotides: 11. Looked up from germline, CDR1 is SGHDN and CDR2 is FVKESK. The CDR3, as DNA: TGTGCCAGCAGCCAAGATAGGGTAGCGGGAAGGGTCGAGCAGTTCTTC. It codes for CASSQDRVAGRVEQFF.

This clone occurred a few times. This chain joins TRBV19 and TRBJ1-4; D perhaps matches TRBD1 (6 bases). The V and J ends lost 6 bases and 8 bases respectively, with 13 bases between them. Germline CDR1 reads LNHDA; CDR2 reads SQIVND (reference sequence). The CDR3 has 13 amino acids. The CDR3 protein is CASRQGVSEKLFF. Written as DNA, the CDR3 is TGTGCCAGTAGACAGGGCGTTTCAGAAAAACTGTTTTTT.

The rearrangement links TRBV27 to TRBJ1-3; D perhaps matches TRBD1 (5 bases). Trimming took 1 base from V and 0 from J, leaving 10 bases between them. The germline V gene has CDR1 MNHEY and CDR2 SMNVEV (reference sequence). The CDR3 runs 16 residues. For the CDR3, the DNA is TGTGCCAGCAGTTTATTCGGGGGGGGCTCTGGAAACACCATATATTTT. It yields the protein CASSLFGGGSGNTIYF.

The rearrangement joins TRBV2 to TRBJ2-1; D possibly corresponds to TRBD2 (5 bases). The V gene's germline CDR1 is SNHLY and CDR2 FYNNEI. The CDR3 covers 11 residues. V was clipped by 6 bases and J by 10 bases, with 10 bases between them. The CDR3 loop reads CASSKSGEQFF. CDR3 coding DNA: TGTGCCAGCAGCAAATCGGGGGAGCAGTTCTTC.

The rearrangement uses TRBV6-5 and TRBJ2-1, with 7 bases lining up with TRBD2. The CDR3 has 10 amino acids. Germline loops: CDR1 MNHEY, CDR2 SVGAGI. V lost 8 bases and J lost 10; bases outside the gene matches: 2. CDR3 bases: TGTGCCAGCGGGAGGGGAGAGCAGTTCTTC. It yields the protein CASGRGEQFF.

This sequence joins TRBV28 and TRBJ2-1; 9 bases fit TRBD2. This CDR3 contains 16 residues. V was clipped by 5 bases and J by 0 bases; unmatched bases: 5. Germline CDR1 MDHEN, CDR2 SYDVKM. The CDR3 DNA sequence: TGTGCCAGCAGTCCCCTAGCGGGATTCTCCTACAATGAGCAGTTCTTC. This translates into CASSPLAGFSYNEQFF.

This clone was seen a handful of times. The chain is built from TRBV2 and TRBJ2-2; D ambiguous. The V end lost 7 bases, the J end lost 8 bases, and 11 bases lay between the germline ends. Germline V gene sequence: CDR1 SNHLY, CDR2 FYNNEI. The CDR3 contains 12 residues. The DNA for the CDR3 is TGTGCCAGCAATATATCTCCGGGGGAGCTGTTTTTT. Translating gives CASNISPGELFF.

In nucleotides, the CDR3 is TGTGCCATTCTGGGACAGGGGGAGGATGGCTACACCTTC. This translates into CAILGQGEDGYTF. The chain links TRBV10-3 to TRBJ1-2; 11 bases are shared with TRBD1. V trimming: 9 bases; J trimming: 6 bases; junction bases outside the gene matches: 6. The germline V gene encodes CDR1 ENHRY and CDR2 SYGVKD. The CDR3 runs 13 residues.

The chain couples TRBV28 to TRBJ2-1; 8 bases map to TRBD1. This CDR3 has 14 residues. The trim removed 10 bases at V and 4 bases at J, leaving 9 bases unmatched. Germline CDR1 reads MDHEN; CDR2 reads SYDVKM. This CDR3 reads CATAGQDAYNEQFF. As DNA, the CDR3 is TGTGCCACCGCGGGACAGGACGCGTACAATGAGCAGTTCTTC.

The V and J genes are TRBV7-8 and TRBJ2-7; 7 bases fit TRBD1. The length of the CDR3 is 15 residues. Per germline, CDR1 SGHVS and CDR2 FQNEAQ. With 2 bases clipped from V and 5 bases from J, the junction kept 9 bases outside the gene matches. The CDR3 here is CASSLIPDRVDEQYF. As DNA, the CDR3 is TGTGCCAGCAGCTTAATTCCCGACAGGGTGGACGAGCAGTACTTC.

The rearrangement joins TRBV11-2 to TRBJ2-3; 7 nucleotides line up with TRBD2. The trim removed 8 bases at V and 10 bases at J, leaving 15 bases unmatched. From germline, CDR1 is SGHAT and CDR2 FQNNGV. This CDR3 region has 14 residues. The chain's CDR3 is CASGLRLAEEAQYF. The CDR3 nucleotides are TGTGCCAGCGGGTTGAGGCTAGCGGAGGAGGCGCAGTATTTT.

This rearrangement joins TRBV7-2 to TRBJ2-1; 13 nucleotides line up with TRBD2. Germline V CDR1 and CDR2: SGHTA, FQGNSA. V trimming: 5 bases; J trimming: 7 bases; junction bases outside the gene matches: 5. This CDR3 is 15 amino acids long. The CDR3 coding sequence is TGTGCCAGCAGCCTGACTAGCGGGAGGTTAAATGAGCAGTTCTTC. This codes for CASSLTSGRLNEQFF. The full variable domain, completed using reference TRBV7-2 and TRBJ2-1, is GAGVSQSPSNKVTEKGKDVELRCDPISGHTALYWYRQSLGQGLEFLIYFQGNSAPDKSGLPSDRFSAERTGGSVSTLTIQRTQQEDSAVYLCASSLTSGRLNEQFFGPGTRLTVL.

The gene calls are TRBV4-1 and TRBJ2-3; 16 bases align to TRBD2. The CDR3 is made up of 17 amino acids. Germline V lookup: CDR1 MGHRA, CDR2 YSYEKL. Losses at the gene ends were 3 bases for V and 5 bases for J; bases not matched to a gene: 5. CDR3 loop: CASSHGTSGRGKDTQYF. CDR3 nucleotides: TGCGCCAGCAGCCATGGGACTAGCGGGAGGGGGAAAGATACGCAGTATTTT.

This sequence joins TRBV7-2 and TRBJ2-2, with 8 bases lining up with TRBD2. The CDR3 covers 17 residues. J lost 2 bases, V lost 5 bases, and 10 bases had no gene match. Germline lookup yields CDR1 SGHTA and CDR2 FQGNSA. The CDR3 loop is CASSHPSSGRNTGELFF. DNA for the CDR3: TGTGCCAGCAGCCACCCCTCCAGCGGGAGAAACACCGGGGAGCTGTTTTTT. Supplemented by reference TRBV7-2 and TRBJ2-2, the full variable domain reads GAGVSQSPSNKVTEKGKDVELRCDPISGHTALYWYRQSLGQGLEFLIYFQGNSAPDKSGLPSDRFSAERTGGSVSTLTIQRTQQEDSAVYLCASSHPSSGRNTGELFFGEGSRLTVL.

The rearrangement uses TRBV21-1 and TRBJ1-4; TRBD1 is the table's D call, not checked against the DNA. TRBV21-1 is a known pseudogene. CDR3 length equals 17 residues. CDR3 amino acids: CASIEGQGSATNEKLFF. In nucleotides, the CDR3 is TGTGCCAGCATCGAAGGACAGGGATCGGCAACTAATGAAAAACTGTTTTTT.

The chain links TRBV7-2 to TRBJ2-7, with TRBD1 identical over 7 bases. From germline, CDR1 is SGHTA and CDR2 FQGNSA. V was pared by 6 bases and J by 5 bases, with 10 bases of the junction left unmatched. The CDR3 has 14 amino acids. CDR3 residues: CASSPSGTVDEQYF. The CDR3 DNA reads as TGTGCCAGCAGTCCGTCAGGGACAGTGGACGAGCAGTACTTC.

In its sample, this clone was seen once. The chain combines TRBV6-6 with TRBJ1-4; 7 positions agree with TRBD1. The V segment lost 6 bases and the J segment 5 bases; nucleotides outside the gene matches: 6. CDR1 and CDR2 from the germline V gene are MNHNY and SVGAGI (reference sequence). CDR3 length: 14 residues. The CDR3 coding sequence is TGTGCCAGCAGCCCGACAGGGCCGAATGAAAAACTGTTTTTT. Translation gives CASSPTGPNEKLFF.

The V gene is TRBV5-1, the J gene TRBJ2-3, with 8 positions matching TRBD1. The CDR3 is 15 residues long. Unmatched junction bases numbered 5, after V lost 2 bases and J lost 3 bases. CDR1 is SGHRS and CDR2 is YFSETQ in the germline V gene. The CDR3 sequence: CASSFQGAGTDTQYF. Here the CDR3 DNA reads TGCGCCAGCAGCTTCCAGGGGGCGGGAACAGATACGCAGTATTTT.

The rearrangement joins TRBV28 to TRBJ1-1; D remains ambiguous. The CDR3 is made up of 13 amino acids. Per the germline V gene, CDR1 is MDHEN and CDR2 is SYDVKM. V was shortened by 8 bases and J by 4 bases, with 14 bases between the two germline ends. The CDR3 region is CASSPPGVTEAFF. The CDR3 DNA sequence: TGTGCCAGCTCCCCCCCCGGGGTCACTGAAGCTTTCTTT.